This T cell receptor beta chain was profiled in a study of Graves' ophthalmopathy and Graves' hyperthyroidism. This clonotype was recorded many times. What it recognizes is unknown. The TCR beta CDR3 regions underwent amplification from RNA transcripts. HTBI primers were employed in first-round RT-PCR, then a second-round multiplex PCR followed. TCRdb fed the multiplex PCR reads into MiXCR, producing one record per CDR3 protein. In the table there are about half a million distinct CDR3 sequences, about an eighth of which are singletons. Physicians reached a diagnosis by relying on clinical symptoms, serum thyroxine, TRAb, thyroid ultrasound and orbital computed tomography. Out of about 11 ml of fresh peripheral blood, PBMCs were obtained. Per the germline V gene, CDR1 is MNHNS and CDR2 is SASEGT. Trimming took 2 bases from V and 4 from J, leaving 11 bases between them. CDR3 length: 15 amino acids. Whole-study results and caveats: Blood samples also showed most expanded thyroid clonotypes exceeding 0.001 frequency.

What was sequenced was blood. This clonotype was obtained from a woman younger than 45 with Graves' ophthalmopathy. The V call is TRBV6-1, the J call TRBJ2-2; D tentatively reads TRBD1 or TRBD2 (5 bases each). The CDR3: CASSETDGTTGELFF. The CDR3 nucleotides are TGTGCCAGCAGTGAAACGGACGGGACCACCGGGGAGCTGTTTTTT.